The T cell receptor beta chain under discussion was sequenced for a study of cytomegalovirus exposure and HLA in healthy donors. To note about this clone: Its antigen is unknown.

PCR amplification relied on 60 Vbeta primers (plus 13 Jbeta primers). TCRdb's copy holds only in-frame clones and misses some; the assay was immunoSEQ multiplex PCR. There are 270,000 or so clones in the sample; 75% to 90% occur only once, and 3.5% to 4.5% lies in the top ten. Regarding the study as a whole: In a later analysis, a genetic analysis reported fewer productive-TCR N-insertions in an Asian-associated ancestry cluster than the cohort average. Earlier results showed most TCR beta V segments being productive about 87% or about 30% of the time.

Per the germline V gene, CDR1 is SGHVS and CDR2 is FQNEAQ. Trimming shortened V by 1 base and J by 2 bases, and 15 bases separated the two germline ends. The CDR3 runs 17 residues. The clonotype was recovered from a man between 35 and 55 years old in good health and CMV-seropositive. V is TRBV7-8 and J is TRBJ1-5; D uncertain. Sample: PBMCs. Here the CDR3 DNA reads TGTGCCAGCAGCTTAGTTAAGGGAGGGAGAGGCAATCAGCCCCAGCATTTT. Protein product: CASSLVKGGRGNQPQHF.